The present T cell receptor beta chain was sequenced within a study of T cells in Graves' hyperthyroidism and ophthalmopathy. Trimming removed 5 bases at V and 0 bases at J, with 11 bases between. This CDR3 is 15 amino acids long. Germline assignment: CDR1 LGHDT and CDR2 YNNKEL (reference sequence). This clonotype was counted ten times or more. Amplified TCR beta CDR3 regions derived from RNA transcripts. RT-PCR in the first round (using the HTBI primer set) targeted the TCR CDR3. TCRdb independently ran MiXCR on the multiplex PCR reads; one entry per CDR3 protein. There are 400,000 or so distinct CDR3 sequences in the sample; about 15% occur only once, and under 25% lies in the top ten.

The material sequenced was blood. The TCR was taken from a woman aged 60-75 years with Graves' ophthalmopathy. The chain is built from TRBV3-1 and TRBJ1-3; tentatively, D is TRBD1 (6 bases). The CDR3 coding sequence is TGTGCCAGCAGCGAGGGGGGCCTCTCTGGAAACACCATATATTTT. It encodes CASSEGGLSGNTIYF.